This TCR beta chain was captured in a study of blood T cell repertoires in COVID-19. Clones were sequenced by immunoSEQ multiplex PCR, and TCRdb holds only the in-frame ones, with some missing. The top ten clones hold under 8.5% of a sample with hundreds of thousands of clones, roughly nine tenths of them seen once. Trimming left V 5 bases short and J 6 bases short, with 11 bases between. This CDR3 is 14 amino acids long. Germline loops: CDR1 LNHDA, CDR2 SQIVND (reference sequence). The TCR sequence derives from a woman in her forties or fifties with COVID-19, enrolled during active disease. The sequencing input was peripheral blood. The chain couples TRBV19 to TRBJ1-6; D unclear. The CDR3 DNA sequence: TGTGCCAGTAGTTCCTTCGAGGGTAATTCACCCCTCCACTTT. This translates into CASSSFEGNSPLHF.